The 13 T cell receptor beta chains given below trace back to one sample, sequenced in a study of blood T cell repertoires in COVID-19. Clones were read by immunoSEQ multiplex PCR, and TCRdb kept only the in-frame ones, dropping some. The sample lists fewer than 40,000 clones, approximately 85% seen once, with around 25% in the top ten. The sequencing sample was made of peripheral blood. The receptors derive from a man between 65 and 85 years old with acute or convalescent COVID-19.

The rearrangement links TRBV7-2 to TRBJ1-2, with a tentative D call TRBD1 (5 bases). The CDR3 is 12 residues long. The germline V and J ends were trimmed by 5 bases and 8 bases, with 12 bases remaining between them. Germline values: CDR1 SGHTA, CDR2 FQGNSA. In nucleotides, the CDR3 is TGTGCCAGCAGCGGGCAGGGTGAAGGCTACACCTTC. Protein sequence: CASSGQGEGYTF. Based on the CDR3 plus reference TRBV7-2 and TRBJ1-2, the full variable domain is GAGVSQSPSNKVTEKGKDVELRCDPISGHTALYWYRQSLGQGLEFLIYFQGNSAPDKSGLPSDRFSAERTGGSVSTLTIQRTQQEDSAVYLCASSGQGEGYTFGSGTRLTVV.

This clone was counted a single time. CDR3: CASTWDSYSNYGYTF. The CDR3 coding sequence is TGTGCCAGTACTTGGGACAGTTATTCTAACTATGGCTACACCTTC. This rearrangement joins TRBV19 to TRBJ1-2, with TRBD1 matching 7 bases. Germline V gene data show CDR1 as LNHDA and CDR2 as SQIVND (reference sequence). There are 15 residues in the CDR3. V lost 7 bases and J lost 0; bases outside the gene matches: 8.

The chain links TRBV11-2 to TRBJ2-2, with a possible D match to TRBD1 (5 bases). With 2 bases removed from V and 6 bases from J, the gap between germline ends came to 7 bases. The CDR3 runs to 13 residues. Germline lookup yields CDR1 SGHAT and CDR2 FQNNGV. CDR3 DNA: TGTGCCAGCAGCTTACAAGGGGCCGGGGAGCTGTTTTTT. Translation: CASSLQGAGELFF.

The J gene is TRBJ1-1, the V gene TRBV29-1; a possible D gene is TRBD1 (5 bases). Germline assignment: CDR1 SQVTM and CDR2 ANQGSEA. The CDR3 runs to 14 residues. Deletions cut 7 bases from V and 0 bases from J, with 15 bases between. CDR3 sequence reads: CSADSRALNTEAFF. DNA of the CDR3: TGCAGCGCCGACAGTAGGGCTCTGAACACTGAAGCTTTCTTT.

This clone was recorded once. The chain recombines TRBV29-1 with TRBJ1-3, with D hard to call. The V gene lost 1 base and the J gene lost 0 bases, with 7 bases spanning the gap. There are 14 residues in the CDR3. The V gene's germline CDR1 is SQVTM and CDR2 ANQGSEA. The CDR3 loop is CSVEGILSGNTIYF. CDR3 in DNA: TGCAGCGTTGAAGGTATCCTCTCTGGAAACACCATATATTTT.

This clone was seen a few times. The chain employs TRBV21-1 and TRBJ2-3; whether TRBD2, the table's D call, matches the DNA was not checked. TRBV21-1 counts as a pseudogene. The CDR3 contains 17 residues. The DNA for the CDR3 is TGTGCCAGCAGCAATCCGAGAGGGAGGGAGCCCCGAGATACGCAGTATTTT. Translation gives CASSNPRGREPRDTQYF.

In this sample, this clone turned up a few times. V gene TRBV29-1 combines with J gene TRBJ1-2; no definite D call. Germline assignment: CDR1 SQVTM and CDR2 ANQGSEA. The CDR3 is 11 residues long. Trimming removed 7 bases from V and 8 bases from J, with 14 bases in between. The DNA of the CDR3 is TGCAGCGACTTCGGGTCGAGGGGCTACACCTTC. It translates to CSDFGSRGYTF.

The CDR3 nucleotides are TGTGCCAGCAGCCAAGACCCAGCGGGAGTCTCCTACGAGCAGTACTTC. Translating it yields CASSQDPAGVSYEQYF. V usage is TRBV4-2 and J usage is TRBJ2-7, with TRBD2 identical over 8 bases. Germline values: CDR1 LGHNA, CDR2 YNFKEQ. This CDR3 is 16 amino acids long. Unmatched junction bases numbered 4, after V lost 0 bases and J lost 0 bases.

The V call is TRBV9, the J call TRBJ2-7; 7 bases are a match to TRBD2. Germline V gives CDR1 SGDLS, CDR2 YYNGEE. CDR3 size: 16 residues. Unmatched junction bases numbered 8, after V lost 0 bases and J lost 2 bases. The CDR3 loop is CASSVDGGGFTYEQYF. The CDR3 nucleotides read TGTGCCAGCAGCGTAGACGGCGGGGGTTTCACCTACGAGCAGTACTTC.

This clone has more than one count but fewer than ten. J is TRBJ1-1 and V is TRBV18; D perhaps matches TRBD1 (6 bases). This CDR3 is 16 amino acids long. The V end was cut by 0 bases, the J end by 4 bases, with 15 bases between. CDR1 KGHSH and CDR2 LQKENI come from the germline V gene. The CDR3 reads CASSPPLRGGVTEAFF. In DNA, the CDR3 is TGTGCCAGCTCACCACCCCTTCGAGGGGGAGTCACTGAAGCTTTCTTT.

The chain links TRBV28 to TRBJ2-2; no clear D. Deletions cut 7 bases from V and 1 base from J, with 22 bases between. CDR3 length: 18 amino acids. In germline, CDR1 is MDHEN, CDR2 SYDVKM. The CDR3: CASTFVGFGPLNTGELFF. CDR3 nucleotide sequence: TGTGCCAGCACCTTTGTGGGCTTCGGTCCCCTGAACACCGGGGAGCTGTTTTTT. Using reference TRBV28 and TRBJ2-2 for the parts outside the CDR3, the full variable domain is DVKVTQSSRYLVKRTGEKVFLECVQDMDHENMFWYRQDPGLGLRLIYFSYDVKMKEKGDIPEGYSVSREKKERFSLILESASTNQTSMYLCASTFVGFGPLNTGELFFGEGSRLTVL.

This chain uses TRBV15 with TRBJ1-1; D call uncertain. The CDR3 covers 15 residues. Between the trimmed V and J ends, which lost 1 base and 1 base, there was a span of 10 bases. Germline values: CDR1 LNHNV, CDR2 YYDKDF (reference sequence). CDR3 nucleotides: TGTGCCACCAGCAGAGCGGGTATTTCGAACACTGAAGCTTTCTTT. It translates to CATSRAGISNTEAFF.

The rearrangement uses TRBV7-9 and TRBJ2-1; D is possibly TRBD2 (6 bases). Germline loops: CDR1 SEHNR, CDR2 FQNEAQ (reference sequence). Trimming removed 5 bases at V and 4 bases at J, with 9 bases between. The CDR3 sequence is 13 residues long. This chain's CDR3 is CASSPGTYNEQFF. CDR3 nucleotides: TGTGCCAGCAGCCCCGGGACTTACAATGAGCAGTTCTTC.